This T cell receptor (beta chain) was captured in a study of identical twins. One entry per CDR3 protein, called by TCRdb with MiXCR from the 5' RACE reads. There are roughly 1.6 million distinct CDR3 sequences in the sample; about 32% occur only once, and approximately 0.29% lies in the top ten. The germline gives CDR1 SGHTA, CDR2 FQGNSA. The CDR3 sequence is 13 residues long. The V end lost 6 bases, the J end lost 0 bases, and 9 bases lay between the germline ends. This clonotype was seen ten or more times. The chain joins TRBV7-2 to TRBJ2-7; unclear D gene. The sequenced sample was cord blood. The TCR originated in a newborn girl in good health. As DNA, the CDR3 is TGTGCCAGCAGTTTAAAGGCCTCCTACGAGCAGTACTTC. Protein sequence: CASSLKASYEQYF.